The sequence of this T cell receptor beta chain was determined in a study of blood T cell repertoires in COVID-19. Looking at the study overall: T cells, B-cell-depleted T cells, or PBMCs provided the cDNA or gDNA that served as material.

The CDR3 is 24 amino acids. The table came from immunoSEQ multiplex PCR; TCRdb's copy has only in-frame clones and leaves some out. Here the sample spans nearly 80,000 clones, around 80% being singletons. The TCR comes from a woman in her 70s with acute or convalescent COVID-19. Sequencing was done on a sample of peripheral blood. The chain joins TRBV21-1 to TRBJ2-1; the table's D call TRBD2 went unverified against the DNA. TRBV21-1 is flagged as a pseudogene. The DNA for the CDR3 is TGTGCCAGCCTACGACATCTATGCCAAAGGGAGGAGCGGGAGGGATTAAGCTCCTACAATGAGCAGTTCTTC. Protein product: CASLRHLCQREEREGLSSYNEQFF.